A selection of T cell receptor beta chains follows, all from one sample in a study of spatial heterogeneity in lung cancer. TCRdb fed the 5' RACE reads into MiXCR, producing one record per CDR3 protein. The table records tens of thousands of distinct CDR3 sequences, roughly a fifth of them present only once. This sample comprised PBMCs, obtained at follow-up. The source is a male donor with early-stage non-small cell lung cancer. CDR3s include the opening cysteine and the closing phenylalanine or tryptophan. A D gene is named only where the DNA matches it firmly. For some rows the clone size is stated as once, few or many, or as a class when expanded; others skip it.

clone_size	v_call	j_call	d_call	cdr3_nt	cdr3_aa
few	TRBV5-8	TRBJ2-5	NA	TGTGCCAGCAGCCCTTTCCGGGGTCAAACTACGGAGACCCAGTACTTC	CASSPFRGQTTETQYF
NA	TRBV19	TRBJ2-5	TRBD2	TGTGCCAGTAGAGAGGAAGCGGGGGGACTTTCGGAGACCCAGTACTTC	CASREEAGGLSETQYF
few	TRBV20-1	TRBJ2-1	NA	TGCAGTGCCCGACAGCAAAGCAATTACAATGAGCAGTTCTTC	CSARQQSNYNEQFF
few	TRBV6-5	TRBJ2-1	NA	TGTGCCAGCAGTTACGATGGGCTTTCGCAGTTCTTC	CASSYDGLSQFF
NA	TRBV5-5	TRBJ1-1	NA	TGTGCCAGCAGCCCGGGGGCGGCGCGAAGGGCTTTCTTT	CASSPGAARRAFF
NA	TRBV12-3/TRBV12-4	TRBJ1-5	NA	TGTGCCAGCAGTTTAACAGGCAATCAGCCCCAGCATTTT	CASSLTGNQPQHF
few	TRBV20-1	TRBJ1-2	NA	TGCAGTGCTAGAGTCTCGAAACCGGGGACCTCGTCCTATGGCTACACCTTC	CSARVSKPGTSSYGYTF
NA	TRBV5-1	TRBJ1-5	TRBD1	TGCGCCAGCAGCTTGACAGGGGCCGGCAATCAGCCCCAGCATTTT	CASSLTGAGNQPQHF
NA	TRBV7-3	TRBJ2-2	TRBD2	TGTGCCAGCAGCTTGACTAGCGCGAACACCGGGGAGCTGTTTTTT	CASSLTSANTGELFF
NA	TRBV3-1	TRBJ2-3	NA	TGTGCCAGCAGCCAATTGGTGGACACAGATACGCAGTATTTT	CASSQLVDTDTQYF
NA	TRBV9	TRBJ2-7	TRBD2	TGTGCCAGCAGCGTAGGGCTAGCGGGGACCTACGAGCAGTACTTC	CASSVGLAGTYEQYF
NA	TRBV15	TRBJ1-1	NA	TGTGCCACCAGCAGAGGTCAGAACCCTCCTGAAGCTTTCTTT	CATSRGQNPPEAFF
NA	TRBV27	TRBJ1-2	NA	TGTGCCAGCAGTTTACAGTATCCGGGGTCTAACTATGGCTACACCTTC	CASSLQYPGSNYGYTF
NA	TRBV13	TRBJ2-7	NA	TGTGCCAGCAGTTCTGCAGGGAACGAGCAGTACTTC	CASSSAGNEQYF
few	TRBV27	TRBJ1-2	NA	TGTGCCAGCGGGGAGGCAGGGCGTATTGAGGGCTACACCTTC	CASGEAGRIEGYTF
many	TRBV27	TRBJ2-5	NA	TGTGCCAGCAGTTTAAGGGTAGCGGAAGAGACCCAGTACTTC	CASSLRVAEETQYF
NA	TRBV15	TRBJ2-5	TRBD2	TGTGCCACCAGCAGAGATCGGGGCGGGAGTGGGCCAGAGACCCAGTACTTC	CATSRDRGGSGPETQYF
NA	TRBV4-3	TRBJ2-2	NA	TGCGCCAGCAGCCAAGAGCTAGTAAGCACCGGGGAGCTGTTTTTT	CASSQELVSTGELFF
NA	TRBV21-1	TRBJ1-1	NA	TGTGCCAGCAGCAAGTCCACAGGATACTACACTGAAGCTTTCTTT	CASSKSTGYYTEAFF
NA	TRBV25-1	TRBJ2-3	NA	TGTGCCAGCAGTGGAGGGAGGACAGATACGCAGTATTTT	CASSGGRTDTQYF
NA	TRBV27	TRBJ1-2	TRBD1	TGTGCCAGCAGTTTAAAGGACAGGAACTATGGCTACACCTTC	CASSLKDRNYGYTF
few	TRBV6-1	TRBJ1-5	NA	TGTGCCAGCAGGGGGACATTACGGGGTCAGCCCCAGCATTTT	CASRGTLRGQPQHF
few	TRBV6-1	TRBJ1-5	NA	TGTGCCAGCAGAGTTGTACAGGGCAACCGCAATCAGCCCCAGCATTTT	CASRVVQGNRNQPQHF
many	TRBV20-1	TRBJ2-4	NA	TGCAGTGCAAGAGGGGAGGGGGCGGCCAAAAACATTCAGTACTTC	CSARGEGAAKNIQYF
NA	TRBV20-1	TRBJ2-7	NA	TGCAGTGCTCGAGGGACATCCTTGGGAGCCGGCGGACGCGAGCAGTACTTC	CSARGTSLGAGGREQYF
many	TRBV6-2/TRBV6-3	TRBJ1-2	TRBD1	TGTGCCAGCAGTTCCCAACCCGGGACAGCTAACTATGGCTACACCTTC	CASSSQPGTANYGYTF
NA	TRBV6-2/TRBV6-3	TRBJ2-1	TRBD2	TGTGCCAGCAGTTCCGGGACTAGCGGAGGGAATGAGCAGTTCTTC	CASSSGTSGGNEQFF
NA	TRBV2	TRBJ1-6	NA	TGTGCCAGCAGCTACGGGACGGAGTATAATTCACCCCTCCACTTT	CASSYGTEYNSPLHF
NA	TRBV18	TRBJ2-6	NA	TGTGCCAGCTCACCTGGTGGGGCCAACGTCCTGACTTTC	CASSPGGANVLTF
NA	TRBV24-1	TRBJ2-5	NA	TGTGCCACCAGTGACCAAACGTCGACCCAGTACTTC	CATSDQTSTQYF
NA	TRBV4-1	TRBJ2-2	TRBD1	TGCGCCAGCAGCCAGGTGACAGGGGCCACCGGGGAGCTGTTTTTT	CASSQVTGATGELFF
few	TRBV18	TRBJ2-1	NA	TGTGCCAGCTCACCCGGGATTGATGAGCAGTTCTTC	CASSPGIDEQFF
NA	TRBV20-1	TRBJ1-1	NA	TGCAGTGCTAGGAGTGGACACTTGAACACTGAAGCTTTCTTT	CSARSGHLNTEAFF
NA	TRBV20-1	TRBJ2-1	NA	TGCAGTGCTACCCGTCGCGGAGTAAGGCAGTTCTTC	CSATRRGVRQFF
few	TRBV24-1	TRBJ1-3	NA	TGTGCCACCAGCGATTACAGGGCTGGAAACACCATATATTTT	CATSDYRAGNTIYF
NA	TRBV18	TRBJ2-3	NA	TGTGCCAGCTCACCGGTGTATGGCGGGCGACCGGATACGCAGTATTTT	CASSPVYGGRPDTQYF
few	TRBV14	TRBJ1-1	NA	TGTGCCAGCAGCCCCCGGTTGGGACTGACCCTTCGGGACACTGAAGCTTTCTTT	CASSPRLGLTLRDTEAFF
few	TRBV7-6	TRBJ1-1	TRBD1	TGTGCCAGCAGCCCACAACAGGGGGCGAGGACTGAAGCTTTCTTT	CASSPQQGARTEAFF
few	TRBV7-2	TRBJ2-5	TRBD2	TGTGCCAGCAGCCCCACGCCTTCCGCGCGGGGGGGCCGAGAGACCCAGTACTTC	CASSPTPSARGGRETQYF
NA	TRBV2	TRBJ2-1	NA	TGTGCCAGCAGTCCTACGAGGGACAATGAGCAGTTCTTC	CASSPTRDNEQFF
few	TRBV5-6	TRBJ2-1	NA	TGTGCCAGCAGTGTGGACCCGGAGGATGAGCAGTTCTTC	CASSVDPEDEQFF
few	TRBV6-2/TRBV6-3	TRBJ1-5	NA	TGTGCCAGCAGTGGTCCCCAGGGGCGTATGGCTCAGCCCCAGCATTTT	CASSGPQGRMAQPQHF
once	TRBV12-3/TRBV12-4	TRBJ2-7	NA	TGTGCCAGCAGTTTATCGCCATCGTATCCCTACGAGCAGTACTTC	CASSLSPSYPYEQYF
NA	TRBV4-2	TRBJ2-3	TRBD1	TGTGCCAGCAGCCAAGAGACAGGGACAGATACGCAGTATTTT	CASSQETGTDTQYF
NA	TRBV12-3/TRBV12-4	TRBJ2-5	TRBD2	TGTGCCAGCCTGGGGGTAGCGGGGGGCCAAGAGACCCAGTACTTC	CASLGVAGGQETQYF
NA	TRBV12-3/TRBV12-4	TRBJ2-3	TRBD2	TGTGCCAGCAGTTTCGGGACTAGTCGCACAGATACGCAGTATTTT	CASSFGTSRTDTQYF
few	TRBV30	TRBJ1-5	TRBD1	TGTGCCTGGAGTCCTGGCGGGACAGCAAATCAGCCCCAGCATTTT	CAWSPGGTANQPQHF
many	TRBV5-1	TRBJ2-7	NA	TGCGCCAGCAGCTCGTCAACCGGGCCCAGGATGATTTACGAGCAGTACTTC	CASSSSTGPRMIYEQYF
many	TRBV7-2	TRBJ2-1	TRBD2	TGTGCCAGCAGCTCCGGACTAGCGGGGGCTTACAATGAGCAGTTCTTC	CASSSGLAGAYNEQFF
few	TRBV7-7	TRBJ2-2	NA	TGTGCCAGCAGCTCTCTTGGCTTTGGCACCGGGGAGCTGTTTTTT	CASSSLGFGTGELFF